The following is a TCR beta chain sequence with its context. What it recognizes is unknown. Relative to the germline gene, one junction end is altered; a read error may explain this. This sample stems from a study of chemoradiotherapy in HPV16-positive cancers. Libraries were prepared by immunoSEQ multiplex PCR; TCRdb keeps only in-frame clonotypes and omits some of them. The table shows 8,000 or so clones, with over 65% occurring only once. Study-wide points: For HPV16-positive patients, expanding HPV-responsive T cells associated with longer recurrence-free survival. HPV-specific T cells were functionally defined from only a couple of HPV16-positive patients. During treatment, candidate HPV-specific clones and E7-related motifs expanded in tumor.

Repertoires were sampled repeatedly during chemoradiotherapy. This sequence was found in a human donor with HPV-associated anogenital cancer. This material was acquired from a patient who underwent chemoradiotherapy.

The CDR3 DNA is TGTGCTAGCAGCCCGTTAGTTGGGGGAGGGGAAGCTTTCTTT. This gives the protein CASSPLVGGGEAFF. The chain joins TRBV7-7 to TRBJ1-1, with D tentatively TRBD1 (5 bases). Germline-derived CDR1 and CDR2 are SSHAT and FNYEAQ (reference sequence). The CDR3 runs 14 residues.